Reported below is one T cell receptor beta chain. Its antigen is still unknown. This sample is part of a study of vaccination effects on CD4 cells after COVID-19. Study-level background: A density of about 2 million PBMC per well was used; these cells were cultured with about 10 IU/ml IL-2 and roughly 9.5 ug/ml peptides.

V was pared by 1 base and J by 8 bases, with 11 bases between. The CDR3 covers 13 residues. Per the germline V gene, CDR1 is PRHDT and CDR2 is FYEKMQ (reference sequence). The method was immunoSEQ multiplex PCR; TCRdb's version includes in-frame clones alone and lacks a portion of them. The sample includes 45,000 to 55,000 clones, 60% to 75% seen only once; the top ten take about 7%. Cultured cells yielded isolated CD4+ T cells after 10 days. The cohort was immunized with two doses of either the BNT162b2 or mRNA-1273 vaccine. A half-medium replacement with IL-2 medium was carried out on days 3 and 7. Regarding the study as a whole: Within healthy vaccinees, only 1 of 255 vaccine-induced clones displayed cross-reactivity with common cold coronaviruses.

The V and J genes are TRBV13 and TRBJ1-2; tentatively, D is TRBD1 (6 bases). The sequence came from a human donor who received a COVID-19 vaccine. Sequences were derived from CD4+ T cells from PBMCs cultured without peptide, sampled after COVID-19 vaccination. The CDR3 region has the DNA TGTGCCAGCAGCTTAGCGGGGGCAGGAGGCTACACCTTC. Amino acid sequence: CASSLAGAGGYTF.